Listed below are T cell receptor beta chains from one sample, sequenced in a study of T cells expressing NK-cell markers. With the 5' RACE reads reprocessed, TCRdb shows one record per CDR3 protein and no DNA. This sample's table has 400,000 to 500,000 distinct CDR3 sequences. Sequencing was done on a sample of blood T cells: a sorted CD56 or NKG2C T cell subset, CD4+ or CD8+ T cells, or bulk PBMC T cells (not recorded which). The receptors here all came from a woman between 18 and 75 years old in good health. CDR3s include the opening cysteine and the closing phenylalanine or tryptophan. Each record gives: CDR3 length, V gene, J gene, CDR3 protein.

cdr3_length: 13; v_call: TRBV14; j_call: TRBJ2-1; cdr3_aa: CASSRQAYNEQFF
cdr3_length: 15; v_call: TRBV15; j_call: TRBJ2-5; cdr3_aa: CATSKLSGSGETQYF
cdr3_length: 15; v_call: TRBV6-1; j_call: TRBJ2-7; cdr3_aa: CASSPTGGGYYEQYF
cdr3_length: 15; v_call: TRBV12-3/TRBV12-4; j_call: TRBJ2-3; cdr3_aa: CASSLEGASADTQYF
cdr3_length: 13; v_call: TRBV29-1; j_call: TRBJ1-2; cdr3_aa: CSVEIAGHYGYTF
cdr3_length: 14; v_call: TRBV11-3; j_call: TRBJ2-2; cdr3_aa: CASSQGQVTGELFF
cdr3_length: 15; v_call: TRBV6-1; j_call: TRBJ2-1; cdr3_aa: CASSDERGGYNEQFF
cdr3_length: 15; v_call: TRBV27; j_call: TRBJ1-3; cdr3_aa: CASSLLSGSGNTIYF
cdr3_length: 19; v_call: TRBV24-1; j_call: TRBJ2-2; cdr3_aa: CATSDYRTSGEGGTGELFF
cdr3_length: 15; v_call: TRBV6-2/TRBV6-3; j_call: TRBJ2-7; cdr3_aa: CASLGLGAGTYEQYF
cdr3_length: 15; v_call: TRBV5-6; j_call: TRBJ1-4; cdr3_aa: CASSLDRAYNEKLFF
cdr3_length: 17; v_call: TRBV2; j_call: TRBJ2-4; cdr3_aa: CASEALPKAEAKNIQYF
cdr3_length: 16; v_call: TRBV20-1; j_call: TRBJ1-1; cdr3_aa: CSASDGTGGEGFEAFF
cdr3_length: 19; v_call: TRBV5-1; j_call: TRBJ2-3; cdr3_aa: CASSLEFSGGPVGTDTQYF
cdr3_length: 13; v_call: TRBV7-2; j_call: TRBJ2-1; cdr3_aa: CASSSDRGNEQFF
cdr3_length: 13; v_call: TRBV14; j_call: TRBJ1-5; cdr3_aa: CASSQDMKQPQHF
cdr3_length: 16; v_call: TRBV28; j_call: TRBJ2-1; cdr3_aa: CASLGGGGGSYNEQFF
cdr3_length: 12; v_call: TRBV20-1; j_call: TRBJ1-2; cdr3_aa: CSAKRGGYGYTF
cdr3_length: 15; v_call: TRBV5-6; j_call: TRBJ2-7; cdr3_aa: CASSSGLAGFAEQYF
cdr3_length: 15; v_call: TRBV9; j_call: TRBJ2-5; cdr3_aa: CASSVGAALQETQYF
cdr3_length: 14; v_call: TRBV6-1; j_call: TRBJ2-2; cdr3_aa: CASTGVHNTGELFF
cdr3_length: 15; v_call: TRBV7-9; j_call: TRBJ1-2; cdr3_aa: CASSLDTRGGDGYTF
cdr3_length: 14; v_call: TRBV6-2/TRBV6-3; j_call: TRBJ2-4; cdr3_aa: CASTPTGRENIQYF
cdr3_length: 16; v_call: TRBV4-3; j_call: TRBJ2-5; cdr3_aa: CASSRLLAGGGETQYF
cdr3_length: 13; v_call: TRBV20-1; j_call: TRBJ2-7; cdr3_aa: CSARLADTYEQYF
cdr3_length: 14; v_call: TRBV5-1; j_call: TRBJ1-2; cdr3_aa: CASSLRDRHYGYTF
cdr3_length: 12; v_call: TRBV20-1; j_call: TRBJ2-1; cdr3_aa: CSASGPAGEQFF
cdr3_length: 15; v_call: TRBV9; j_call: TRBJ2-1; cdr3_aa: CASSVRASGYNEQFF
cdr3_length: 15; v_call: TRBV20-1; j_call: TRBJ2-7; cdr3_aa: CSARRGLAGEREQYF
cdr3_length: 14; v_call: TRBV6-1; j_call: TRBJ1-1; cdr3_aa: CASSAAGANTEAFF
cdr3_length: 11; v_call: TRBV30; j_call: TRBJ1-6; cdr3_aa: CAWSGNSPLHF